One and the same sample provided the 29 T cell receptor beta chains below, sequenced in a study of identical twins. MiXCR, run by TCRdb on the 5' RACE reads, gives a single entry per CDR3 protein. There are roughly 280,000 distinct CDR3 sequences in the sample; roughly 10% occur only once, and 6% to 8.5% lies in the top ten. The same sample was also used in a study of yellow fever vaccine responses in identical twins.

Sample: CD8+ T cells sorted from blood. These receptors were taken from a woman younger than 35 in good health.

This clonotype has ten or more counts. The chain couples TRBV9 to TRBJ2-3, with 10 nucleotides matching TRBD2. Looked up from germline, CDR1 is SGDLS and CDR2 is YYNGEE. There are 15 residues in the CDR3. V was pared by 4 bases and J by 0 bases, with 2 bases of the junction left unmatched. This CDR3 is CASSQGLASTDTQYF. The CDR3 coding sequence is TGTGCCAGCAGCCAGGGACTAGCGAGCACAGATACGCAGTATTTT.

The CDR3 reads CASRYRGSGANVLTF. The CDR3 nucleotides are TGTGCCAGCAGGTACAGGGGCTCTGGGGCCAACGTCCTGACTTTC. The chain combines TRBV12-3 or TRBV12-4 with TRBJ2-6; TRBD1 aligns across 7 bases. The CDR3 has 15 residues. V lost 6 bases to trimming and J lost 0 bases; unmatched junction nucleotides: 2.

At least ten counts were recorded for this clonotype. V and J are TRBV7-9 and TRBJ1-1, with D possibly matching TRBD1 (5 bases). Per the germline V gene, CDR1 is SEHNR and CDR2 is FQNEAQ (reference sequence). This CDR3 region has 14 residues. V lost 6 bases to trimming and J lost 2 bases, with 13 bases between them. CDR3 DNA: TGTGCCAGCAGGCAGAAGGGGCCCAACACTGAAGCTTTCTTT. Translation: CASRQKGPNTEAFF.

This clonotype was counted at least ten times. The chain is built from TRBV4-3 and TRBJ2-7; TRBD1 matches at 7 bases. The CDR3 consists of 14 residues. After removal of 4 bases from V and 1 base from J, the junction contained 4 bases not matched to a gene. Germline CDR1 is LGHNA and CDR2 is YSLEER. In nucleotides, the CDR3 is TGCGCCAGCAGCCCCTACAGGGGATCCTACGAGCAGTACTTC. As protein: CASSPYRGSYEQYF.

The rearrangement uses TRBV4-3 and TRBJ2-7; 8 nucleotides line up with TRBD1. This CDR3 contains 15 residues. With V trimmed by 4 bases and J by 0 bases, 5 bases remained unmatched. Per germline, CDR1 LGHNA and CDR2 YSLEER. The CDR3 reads CASSRGTGSSYEQYF. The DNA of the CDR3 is TGCGCCAGCAGCCGTGGGACAGGAAGCTCCTACGAGCAGTACTTC.

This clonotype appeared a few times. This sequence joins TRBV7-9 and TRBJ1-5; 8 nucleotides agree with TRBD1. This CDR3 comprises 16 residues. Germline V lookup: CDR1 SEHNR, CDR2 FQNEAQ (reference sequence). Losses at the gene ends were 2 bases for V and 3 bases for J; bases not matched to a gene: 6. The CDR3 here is CASSLSGQGINQPQHF. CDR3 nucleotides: TGTGCCAGCAGCTTATCCGGACAGGGAATCAATCAGCCCCAGCATTTT.

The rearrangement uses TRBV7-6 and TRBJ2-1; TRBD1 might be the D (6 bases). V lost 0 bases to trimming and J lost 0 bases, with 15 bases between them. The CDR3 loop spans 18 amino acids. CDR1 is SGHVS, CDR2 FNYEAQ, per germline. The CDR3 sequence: CASSLATGPPSSYNEQFF. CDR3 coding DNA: TGTGCCAGCAGCTTAGCCACAGGGCCCCCAAGCTCCTACAATGAGCAGTTCTTC.

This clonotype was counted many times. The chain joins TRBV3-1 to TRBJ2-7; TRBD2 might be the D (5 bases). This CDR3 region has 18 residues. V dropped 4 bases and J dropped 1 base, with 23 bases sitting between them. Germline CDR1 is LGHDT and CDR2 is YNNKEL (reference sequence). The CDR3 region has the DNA TGTGCCAGCAGCCCCGGCAGTCCAGGCGGGTTTGAGTCCTACGAGCAGTACTTC. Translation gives CASSPGSPGGFESYEQYF.

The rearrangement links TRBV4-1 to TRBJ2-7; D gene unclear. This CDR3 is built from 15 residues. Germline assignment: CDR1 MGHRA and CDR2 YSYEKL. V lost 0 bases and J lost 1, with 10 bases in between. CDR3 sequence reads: CASSQESRGSYEQYF. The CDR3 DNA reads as TGCGCCAGCAGCCAAGAATCGCGCGGTTCCTACGAGCAGTACTTC.

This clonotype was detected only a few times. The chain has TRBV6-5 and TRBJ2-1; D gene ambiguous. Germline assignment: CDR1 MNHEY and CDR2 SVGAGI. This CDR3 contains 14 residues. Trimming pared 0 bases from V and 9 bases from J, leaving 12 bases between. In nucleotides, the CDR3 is TGTGCCAGCAGTTACTCGAAACAGCTGAGTGAGCAGTTCTTC. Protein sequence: CASSYSKQLSEQFF.

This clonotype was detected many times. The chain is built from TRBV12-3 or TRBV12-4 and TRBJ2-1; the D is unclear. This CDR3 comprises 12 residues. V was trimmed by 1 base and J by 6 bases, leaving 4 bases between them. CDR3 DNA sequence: TGTGCCAGCAGTTTAGGGTTCAATGAGCAGTTCTTC. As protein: CASSLGFNEQFF.

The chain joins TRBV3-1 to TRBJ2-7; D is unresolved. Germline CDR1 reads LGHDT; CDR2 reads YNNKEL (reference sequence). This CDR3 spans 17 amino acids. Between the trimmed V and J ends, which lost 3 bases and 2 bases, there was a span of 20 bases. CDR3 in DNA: TGTGCCAGCAGCCAGCGTGTTGCTGAGTCGGTGGCCTACGAGCAGTACTTC. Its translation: CASSQRVAESVAYEQYF.

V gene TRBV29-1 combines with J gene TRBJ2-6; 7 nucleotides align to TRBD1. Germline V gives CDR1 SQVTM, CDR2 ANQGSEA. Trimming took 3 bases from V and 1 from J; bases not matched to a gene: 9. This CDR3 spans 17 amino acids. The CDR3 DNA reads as TGCAGCGTTGAGGGTCCGGACAGGACATCTGGGGCCAACGTCCTGACTTTC. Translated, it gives CSVEGPDRTSGANVLTF.

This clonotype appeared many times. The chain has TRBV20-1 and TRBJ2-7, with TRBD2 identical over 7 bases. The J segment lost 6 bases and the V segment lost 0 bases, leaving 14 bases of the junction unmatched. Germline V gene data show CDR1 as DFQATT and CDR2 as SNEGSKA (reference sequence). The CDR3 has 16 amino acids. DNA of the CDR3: TGCAGTGCTAGAGATCGGAGCGGGGTCATCTTTGCCGAGCAGTACTTC. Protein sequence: CSARDRSGVIFAEQYF.

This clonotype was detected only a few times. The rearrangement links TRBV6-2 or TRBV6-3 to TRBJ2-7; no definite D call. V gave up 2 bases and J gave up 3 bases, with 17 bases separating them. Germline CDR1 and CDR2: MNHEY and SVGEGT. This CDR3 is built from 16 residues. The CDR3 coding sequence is TGTGCCAGCAGTTACAGGGAAGTATATCAGCGCTACGAGCAGTACTTC. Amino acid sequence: CASSYREVYQRYEQYF.

CDR3: CASRLWASGNNEQFF. DNA of the CDR3: TGTGCCAGCAGACTATGGGCTAGCGGGAACAATGAGCAGTTCTTC. The chain employs TRBV6-2 or TRBV6-3 and TRBJ2-1, with 9 bases fitting TRBD2. The CDR3 extends over 15 amino acids. With 6 bases clipped from V and 5 bases from J, the junction kept 8 bases outside the gene matches. From germline, CDR1 is MNHEY and CDR2 SVGEGT.

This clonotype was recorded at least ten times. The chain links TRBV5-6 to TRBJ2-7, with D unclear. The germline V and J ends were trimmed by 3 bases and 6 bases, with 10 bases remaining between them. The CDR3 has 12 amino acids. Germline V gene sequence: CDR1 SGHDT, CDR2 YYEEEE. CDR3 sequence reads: CASSYSSAEQYF. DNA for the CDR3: TGTGCCAGCAGCTACTCCTCTGCCGAGCAGTACTTC.

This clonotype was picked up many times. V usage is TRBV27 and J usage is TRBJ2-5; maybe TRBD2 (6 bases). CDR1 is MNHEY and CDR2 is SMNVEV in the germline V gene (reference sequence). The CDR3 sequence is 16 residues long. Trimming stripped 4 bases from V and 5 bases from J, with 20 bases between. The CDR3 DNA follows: TGTGCCAGCAGTTCCCCCCGCGGACCCCGGGGGGAGACCCAGTACTTC. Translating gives CASSSPRGPRGETQYF.

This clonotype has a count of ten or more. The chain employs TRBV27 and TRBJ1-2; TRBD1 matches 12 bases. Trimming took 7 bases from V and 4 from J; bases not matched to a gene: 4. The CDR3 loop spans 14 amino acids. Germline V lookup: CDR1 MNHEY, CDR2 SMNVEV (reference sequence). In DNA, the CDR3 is TGTGCCAGCATGGGACAGGGGGCTGCCTATGGCTACACCTTC. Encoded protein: CASMGQGAAYGYTF.

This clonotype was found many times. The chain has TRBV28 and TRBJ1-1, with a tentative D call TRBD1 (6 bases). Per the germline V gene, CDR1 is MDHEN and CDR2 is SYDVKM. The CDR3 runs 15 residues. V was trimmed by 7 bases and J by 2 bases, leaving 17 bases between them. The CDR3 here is CASIPLGTKNTEAFF. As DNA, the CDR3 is TGTGCCAGCATCCCCCTTGGGACAAAAAACACTGAAGCTTTCTTT.

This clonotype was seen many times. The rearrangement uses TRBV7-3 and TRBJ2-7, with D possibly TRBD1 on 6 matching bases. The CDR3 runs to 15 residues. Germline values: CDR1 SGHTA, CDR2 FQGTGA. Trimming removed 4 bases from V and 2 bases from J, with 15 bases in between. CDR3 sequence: CASSWGLGGAYEQYF. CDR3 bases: TGTGCCAGCAGCTGGGGCCTAGGGGGAGCCTACGAGCAGTACTTC.

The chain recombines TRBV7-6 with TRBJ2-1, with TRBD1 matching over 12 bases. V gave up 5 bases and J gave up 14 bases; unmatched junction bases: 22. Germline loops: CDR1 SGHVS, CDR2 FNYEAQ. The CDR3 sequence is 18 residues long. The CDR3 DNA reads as TGTGCCAGCAGCCCAAGCTGGGGTCCGGGACAGGGGGCCGACGGGGAGTTCTTC. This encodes CASSPSWGPGQGADGEFF. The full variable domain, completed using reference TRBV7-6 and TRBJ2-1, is GAGVSQSPRYKVTKRGQDVALRCDPISGHVSLYWYRQALGQGPEFLTYFNYEAQQDKSGLPNDRFSAERPEGSISTLTIQRTEQRDSAMYRCASSPSWGPGQGADGEFFGPGTRLTVL.

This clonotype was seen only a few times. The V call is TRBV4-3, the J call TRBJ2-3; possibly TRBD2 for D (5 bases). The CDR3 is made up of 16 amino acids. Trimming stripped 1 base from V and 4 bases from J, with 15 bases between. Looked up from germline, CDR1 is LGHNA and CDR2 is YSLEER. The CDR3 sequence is CASSQAIATWADTQYF. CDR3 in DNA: TGCGCCAGCAGCCAAGCAATAGCGACATGGGCAGATACGCAGTATTTT.

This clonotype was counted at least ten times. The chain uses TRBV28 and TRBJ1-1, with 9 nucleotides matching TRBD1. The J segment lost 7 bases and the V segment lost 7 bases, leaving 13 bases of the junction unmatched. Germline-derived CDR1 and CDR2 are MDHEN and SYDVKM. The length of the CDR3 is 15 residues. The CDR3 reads CASTDLWDRENEAFF. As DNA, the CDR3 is TGTGCCAGCACCGATCTTTGGGACAGGGAGAATGAAGCTTTCTTT. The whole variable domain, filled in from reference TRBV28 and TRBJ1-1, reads DVKVTQSSRYLVKRTGEKVFLECVQDMDHENMFWYRQDPGLGLRLIYFSYDVKMKEKGDIPEGYSVSREKKERFSLILESASTNQTSMYLCASTDLWDRENEAFFGQGTRLTVV.

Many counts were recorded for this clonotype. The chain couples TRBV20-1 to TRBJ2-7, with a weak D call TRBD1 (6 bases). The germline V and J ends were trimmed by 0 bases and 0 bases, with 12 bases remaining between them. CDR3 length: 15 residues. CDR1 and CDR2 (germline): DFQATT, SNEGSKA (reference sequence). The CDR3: CSARDLDRSSYEQYF. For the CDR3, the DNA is TGCAGTGCTAGAGACCTTGACAGGAGCTCCTACGAGCAGTACTTC.

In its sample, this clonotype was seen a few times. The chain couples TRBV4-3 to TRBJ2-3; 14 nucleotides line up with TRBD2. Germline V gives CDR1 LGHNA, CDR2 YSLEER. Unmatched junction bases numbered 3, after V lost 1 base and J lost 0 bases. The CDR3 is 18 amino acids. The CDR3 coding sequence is TGCGCCAGCAGCCAAGGGACTAGCGGGAGGCCCAGCACAGATACGCAGTATTTT. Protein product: CASSQGTSGRPSTDTQYF.

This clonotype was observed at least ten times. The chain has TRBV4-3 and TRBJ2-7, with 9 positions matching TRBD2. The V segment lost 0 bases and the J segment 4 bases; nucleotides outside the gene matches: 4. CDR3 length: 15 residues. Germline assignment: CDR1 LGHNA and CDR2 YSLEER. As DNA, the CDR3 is TGCGCCAGCAGCCAAGAGGTGACTAGCGGATACGAGCAGTACTTC. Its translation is CASSQEVTSGYEQYF.

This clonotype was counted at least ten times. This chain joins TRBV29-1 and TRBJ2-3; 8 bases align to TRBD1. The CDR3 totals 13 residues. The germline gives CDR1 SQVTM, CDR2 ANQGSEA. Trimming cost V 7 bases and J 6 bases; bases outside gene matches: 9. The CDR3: CSAPTGDKDTQYF. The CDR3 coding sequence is TGCAGCGCGCCGACAGGGGATAAGGATACGCAGTATTTT.

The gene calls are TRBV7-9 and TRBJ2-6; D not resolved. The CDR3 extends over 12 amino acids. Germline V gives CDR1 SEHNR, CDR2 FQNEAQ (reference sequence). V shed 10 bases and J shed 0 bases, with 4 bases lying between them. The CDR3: CANPSGANVLTF. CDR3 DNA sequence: TGTGCCAACCCCTCTGGGGCCAACGTCCTGACTTTC.